This TCR beta chain appears in the sequencing data of a study of T cell repertoires in ileal Crohn's disease. Study in general: Thiopurines (around ten) or anti-TNF agents (around 19) were given postoperatively to about half.

Libraries were prepared by immunoSEQ multiplex PCR; TCRdb keeps only in-frame clonotypes and omits some of them. The sample comprises under 20,000 clones, roughly 80% of which are singletons, and about 9.3% rests with the top ten. The CDR3 totals 12 residues. Between the trimmed V and J ends, which lost 4 bases and 5 bases, there was a span of 8 bases. CDR1 is SGHDT, CDR2 YYEEEE, per germline. This receptor was obtained from an adult with Crohn's disease. The chain couples TRBV5-6 to TRBJ2-3, with a tentative D call TRBD1 (5 bases). The sequenced material came from ileal tissue. CDR3 region: CASSLGEDTQYF. The CDR3 DNA reads as TGTGCCAGCAGCCTAGGGGAAGATACGCAGTATTTT.